This TCR beta chain was profiled in a study of cytomegalovirus exposure and HLA in healthy donors. CDR1 and CDR2 (germline): LNHDA, SQIVND (reference sequence). The CDR3 consists of 11 residues. V was pared by 11 bases and J by 4 bases, with 10 bases between. This clone was observed once. Its antigen is unknown. Whole-study results and caveats: HLA alleles were associated with roughly 17,000 TCR beta sequences in a later analysis at 0.05 false discovery rate. Rare sequences made up most TCRs, while some public TCRs were found in many donors.

The PCR was carried out with 60 Vbeta primers and 13 Jbeta primers. The protocol was immunoSEQ multiplex PCR, while the TCRdb copy is restricted to in-frame clones and leaves out a portion. The sample comprises 130,000 to 150,000 clones, around 75% of which are singletons, and approximately 2.9% rests with the top ten. Sequencing input: PBMCs. The chain combines TRBV19 with TRBJ2-3, with a possible D match to TRBD2 (6 bases). The clonotype comes from a woman in her 30s in good health and CMV-seronegative. The CDR3 loop reads CACQRADTQYF. CDR3 DNA sequence: TGTGCCTGCCAGCGGGCAGATACGCAGTATTTT.